This T cell receptor (beta chain) was recovered during a study of T-cell memory formation after mild COVID-19. The overall study: TCR clusters were mostly donor specific. General study findings and limits: Cross-reactive memory apparently joined, as some responding clones appeared in pre-infection memory. Day 15 to 85 contracting clones showed balanced CD4/CD8; day 15 to 37 expanders favored CD4+.

From the 5' RACE reads, TCRdb called clonotypes with MiXCR, one entry per CDR3 protein. This sample has about 110,000 distinct CDR3 sequences, with 15% to 20% found just once. In its sample, this clonotype was seen a few times. Its matching antigen is unknown. Germline V CDR1 and CDR2: LGHNA, YSLEER. Trimming pared 3 bases from V and 9 bases from J, leaving 18 bases between. The CDR3 extends over 15 amino acids. This chain joins TRBV4-3 and TRBJ2-1; no clear D. The receptor was derived from a man younger than 30 who had mild COVID-19 (a few samples of this study predate the infection). Cell type and time point are not known. Sequenced material: PBMCs or a T cell subset sorted from them (not recorded which). In nucleotides, the CDR3 is TGCGCCAGCAGCCAGGGAACGCTATGGGGTGGTGAGCAGTTCTTC. Translating it yields CASSQGTLWGGEQFF.